This T cell receptor (beta chain) comes out of a study of blood T cell repertoires in COVID-19. Per the study methods: How many nucleated cells were present was estimated from reference gene primer amplification. Only in-frame clones appear in the TCRdb table, and some are missing; sequencing was by immunoSEQ multiplex PCR. V, J and clone size derive from that table, while D and trimming were established from the DNA sequence. The sample comprises about 190,000 clones, 85% to 90% of which are singletons, and 0.62% rests with the top ten. J was trimmed by 1 base and V by 4 bases; bases with no gene match: 12. The CDR3 covers 17 residues. From germline, CDR1 is SGHVS and CDR2 FNYEAQ.

The sample comprised peripheral blood. The chain employs TRBV7-6 and TRBJ2-5; 7 nucleotides agree with TRBD1. The TCR comes from a man aged 45-65 years with acute or convalescent COVID-19. As DNA, the CDR3 is TGTGCCAGCAGCTCCGACCCCGGGACAGCACGCCAAGAGACCCAGTACTTC. The encoded protein is CASSSDPGTARQETQYF.